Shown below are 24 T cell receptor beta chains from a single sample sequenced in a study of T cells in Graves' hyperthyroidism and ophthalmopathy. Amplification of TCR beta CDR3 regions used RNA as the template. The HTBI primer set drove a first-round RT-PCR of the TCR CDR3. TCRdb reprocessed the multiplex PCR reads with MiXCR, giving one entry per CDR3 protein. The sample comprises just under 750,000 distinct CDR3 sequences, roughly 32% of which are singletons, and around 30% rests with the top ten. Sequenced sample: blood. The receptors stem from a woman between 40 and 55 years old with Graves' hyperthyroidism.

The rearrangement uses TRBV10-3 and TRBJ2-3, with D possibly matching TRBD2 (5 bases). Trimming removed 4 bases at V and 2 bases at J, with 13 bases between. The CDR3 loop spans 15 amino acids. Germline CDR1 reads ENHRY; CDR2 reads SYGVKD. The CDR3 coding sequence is TGTGCCATCAGTGGGTCGGGGTTTTCCACAGATACGCAGTATTTT. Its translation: CAISGSGFSTDTQYF.

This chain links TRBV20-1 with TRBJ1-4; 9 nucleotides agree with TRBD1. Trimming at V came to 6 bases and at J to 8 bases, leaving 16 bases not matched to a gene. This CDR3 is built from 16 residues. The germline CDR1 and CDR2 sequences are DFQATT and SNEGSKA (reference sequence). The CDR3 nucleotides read TGCAGTGCCAGTAGTATAGGAGCCGGGACAGGGGAAAAACTGTTTTTT. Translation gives CSASSIGAGTGEKLFF.

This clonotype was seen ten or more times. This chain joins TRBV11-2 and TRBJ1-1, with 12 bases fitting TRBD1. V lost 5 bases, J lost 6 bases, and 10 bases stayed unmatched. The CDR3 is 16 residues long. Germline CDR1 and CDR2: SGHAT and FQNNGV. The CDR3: CASSAGDRGHMAEAFF. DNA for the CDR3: TGTGCCAGCAGCGCAGGGGACAGGGGGCATATGGCTGAAGCTTTCTTT.

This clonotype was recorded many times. The CDR3 DNA sequence: TGTGCCACCAGCAGGGGGGACGGGAAGACCCAGTACTTC. The encoded protein is CATSRGDGKTQYF. The J gene is TRBJ2-5, the V gene TRBV15, with D perhaps being TRBD1 or TRBD2 (5 bases each). This CDR3 region has 13 residues. V gave up 3 bases and J gave up 6 bases, with 11 bases separating them. CDR1 and CDR2 from the germline V gene are LNHNV and YYDKDF (reference sequence).

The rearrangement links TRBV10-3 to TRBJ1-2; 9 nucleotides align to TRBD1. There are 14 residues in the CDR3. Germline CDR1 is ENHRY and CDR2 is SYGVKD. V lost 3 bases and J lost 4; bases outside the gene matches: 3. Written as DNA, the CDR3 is TGTGCCATCAGTGACCAGGGACAGGGCTATGGCTACACCTTC. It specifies CAISDQGQGYGYTF.

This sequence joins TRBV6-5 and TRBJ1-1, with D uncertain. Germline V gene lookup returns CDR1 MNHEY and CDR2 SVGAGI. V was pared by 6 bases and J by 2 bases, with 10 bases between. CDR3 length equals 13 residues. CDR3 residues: CASRERINTEAFF. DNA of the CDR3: TGTGCCAGCAGGGAGAGAATAAACACTGAAGCTTTCTTT.

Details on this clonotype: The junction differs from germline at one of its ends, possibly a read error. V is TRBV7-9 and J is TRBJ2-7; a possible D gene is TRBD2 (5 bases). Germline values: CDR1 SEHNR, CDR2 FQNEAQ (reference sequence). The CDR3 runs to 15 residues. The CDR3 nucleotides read TGCGCCAGCAGCCAAGAAGCCGGGGAGCTGGACGAGCAGTACTTC. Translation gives CASSQEAGELDEQYF.

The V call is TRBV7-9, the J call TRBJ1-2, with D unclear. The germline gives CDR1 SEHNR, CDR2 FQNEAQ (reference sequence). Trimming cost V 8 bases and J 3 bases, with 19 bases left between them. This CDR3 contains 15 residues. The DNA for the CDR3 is TGTGCCAGCCGCCGCAACCCCGGGGTCGACTATGGCTACACCTTC. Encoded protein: CASRRNPGVDYGYTF.

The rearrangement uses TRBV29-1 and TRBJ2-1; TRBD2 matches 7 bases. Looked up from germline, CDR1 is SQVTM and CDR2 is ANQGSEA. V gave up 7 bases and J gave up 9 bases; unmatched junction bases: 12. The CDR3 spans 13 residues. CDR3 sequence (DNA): TGCAGCGCGGAGCGGGGCAGGGAGTTTGAGCAGTTCTTC. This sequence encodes CSAERGREFEQFF.

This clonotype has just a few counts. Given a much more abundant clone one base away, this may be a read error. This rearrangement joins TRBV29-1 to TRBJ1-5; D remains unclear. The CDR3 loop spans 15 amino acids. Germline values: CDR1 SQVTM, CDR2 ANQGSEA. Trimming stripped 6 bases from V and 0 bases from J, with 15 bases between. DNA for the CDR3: TGCAGCGTCTCCCTGGGCACCCATAGCAATCAGCCCCAGCATTTT. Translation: CSVSLGTHSNQPQHF.

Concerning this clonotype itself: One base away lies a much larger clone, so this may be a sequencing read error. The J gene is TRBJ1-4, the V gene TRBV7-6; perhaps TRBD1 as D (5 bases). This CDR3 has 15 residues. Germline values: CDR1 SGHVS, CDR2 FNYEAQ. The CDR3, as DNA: TGTGTCAGCAGCTCTTGGGGCCTCCGGGAGGAAAAACTGTTTTTT. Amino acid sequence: CVSSSWGLREEKLFF.

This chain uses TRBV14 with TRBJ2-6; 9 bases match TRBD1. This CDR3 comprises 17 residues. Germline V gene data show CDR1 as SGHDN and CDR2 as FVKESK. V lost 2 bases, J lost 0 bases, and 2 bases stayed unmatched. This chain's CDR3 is CASSQTGGHSGANVLTF. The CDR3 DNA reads TGTGCCAGCAGCCAAACAGGGGGCCACTCTGGGGCCAACGTCCTGACTTTC.

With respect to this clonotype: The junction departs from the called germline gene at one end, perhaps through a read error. The CDR3 reads CASSADRGLHERYF. The DNA of the CDR3 is TGTGCCAGCAGTGCGGACAGGGGGCTCCACGAGCGGTACTTC. V usage is TRBV10-3 and J usage is TRBJ2-7; 11 bases agree with TRBD1. The CDR3 has 14 amino acids. CDR1 is ENHRY and CDR2 is SYGVKD in the germline V gene.

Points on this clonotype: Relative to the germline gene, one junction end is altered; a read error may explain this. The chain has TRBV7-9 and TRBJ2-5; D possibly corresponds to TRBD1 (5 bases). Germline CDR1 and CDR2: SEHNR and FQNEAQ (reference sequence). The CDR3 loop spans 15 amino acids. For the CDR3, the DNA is TGCGCCAGCAGCCATCCGAAAGGGGTCGGAAAGACCCAGTACTTC. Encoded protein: CASSHPKGVGKTQYF.

CDR3 nucleotides: TGTGCCAGCAGCTTCACGGGCGATGAGCAGTTCTTC. It codes for CASSFTGDEQFF. The J gene is TRBJ2-5, the V gene TRBV7-3; D ambiguous. Near its end, the DNA agrees better with TRBJ2-1, so the J call may be wrong. The CDR3 is 12 residues long. Germline V gene sequence: CDR1 SGHTA, CDR2 FQGTGA.

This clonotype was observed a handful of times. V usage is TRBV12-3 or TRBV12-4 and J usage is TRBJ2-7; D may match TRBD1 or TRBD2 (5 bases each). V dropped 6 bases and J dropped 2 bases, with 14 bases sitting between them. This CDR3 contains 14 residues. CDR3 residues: CASSHGDAPYEQYF. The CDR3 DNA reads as TGTGCCAGCAGCCACGGGGACGCCCCCTACGAGCAGTACTTC.

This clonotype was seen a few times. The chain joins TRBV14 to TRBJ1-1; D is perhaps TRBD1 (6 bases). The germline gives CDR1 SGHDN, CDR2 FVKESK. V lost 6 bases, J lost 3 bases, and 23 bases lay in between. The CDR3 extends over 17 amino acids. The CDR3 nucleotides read TGTGCCAGCAGTTACGTACAGGGTATAAGCTATCACACTGAAGCTTTCTTT. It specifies CASSYVQGISYHTEAFF.

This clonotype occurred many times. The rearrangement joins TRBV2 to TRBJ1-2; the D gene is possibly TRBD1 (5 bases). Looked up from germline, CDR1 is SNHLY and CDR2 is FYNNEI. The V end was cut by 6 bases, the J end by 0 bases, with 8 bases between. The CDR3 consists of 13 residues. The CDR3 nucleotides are TGTGCCAGCAGGGGGCTGGCTAACTATGGCTACACCTTC. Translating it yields CASRGLANYGYTF. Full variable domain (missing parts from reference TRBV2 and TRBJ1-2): EPEVTQTPSHQVTQMGQEVILRCVPISNHLYFYWYRQILGQKVEFLVSFYNNEISEKSEIFDDQFSVERPDGSNFTLKIRSTKLEDSAMYFCASRGLANYGYTFGSGTRLTVV.

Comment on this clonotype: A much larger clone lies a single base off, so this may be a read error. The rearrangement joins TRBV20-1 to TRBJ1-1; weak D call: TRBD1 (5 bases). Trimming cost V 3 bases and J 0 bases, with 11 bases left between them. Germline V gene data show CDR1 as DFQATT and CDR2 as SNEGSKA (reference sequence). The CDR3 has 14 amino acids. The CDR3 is CSASAPGMNTEAFF. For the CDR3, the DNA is TGCAGTGCTAGTGCCCCAGGGATGAACACTGAAGCTTTCTTT.

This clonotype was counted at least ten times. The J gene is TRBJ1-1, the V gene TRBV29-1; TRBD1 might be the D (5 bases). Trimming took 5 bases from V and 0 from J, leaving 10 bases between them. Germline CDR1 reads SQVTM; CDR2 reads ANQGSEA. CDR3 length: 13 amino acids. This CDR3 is CSVNKGMNTEAFF. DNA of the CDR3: TGCAGCGTTAACAAGGGGATGAACACTGAAGCTTTCTTT.

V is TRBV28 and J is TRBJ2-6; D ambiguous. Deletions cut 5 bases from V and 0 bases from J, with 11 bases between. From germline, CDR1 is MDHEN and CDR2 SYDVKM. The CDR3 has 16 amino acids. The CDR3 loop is CASSAIHYSGANVLTF. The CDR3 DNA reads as TGTGCCAGCAGTGCCATTCACTACTCTGGGGCCAACGTCCTGACTTTC.

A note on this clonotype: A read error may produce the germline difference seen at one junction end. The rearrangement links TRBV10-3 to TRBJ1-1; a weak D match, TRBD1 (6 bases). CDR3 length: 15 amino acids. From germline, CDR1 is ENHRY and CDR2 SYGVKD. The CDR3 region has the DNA TGTGCCAGCAGTGAAGCCCAGGGGAGGGTGACTGAAGCTTTCTTT. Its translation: CASSEAQGRVTEAFF.

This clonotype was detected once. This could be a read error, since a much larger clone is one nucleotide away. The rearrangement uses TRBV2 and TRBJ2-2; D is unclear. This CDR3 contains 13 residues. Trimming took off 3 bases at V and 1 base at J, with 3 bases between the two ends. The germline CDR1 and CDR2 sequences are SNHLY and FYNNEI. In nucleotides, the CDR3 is TGTGCCAGCAGTGAGGAGAACACCGGGGAGCTGTTTTTT. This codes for CASSEENTGELFF.

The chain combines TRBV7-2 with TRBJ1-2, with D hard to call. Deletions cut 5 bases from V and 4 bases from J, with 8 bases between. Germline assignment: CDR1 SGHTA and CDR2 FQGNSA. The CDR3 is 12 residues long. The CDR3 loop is CASSARAYGYTF. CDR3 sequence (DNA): TGTGCCAGCAGCGCCCGGGCCTATGGCTACACCTTC.